This T cell receptor (beta chain) was sequenced during a study of T cell responses to AZD1222 COVID-19 vaccine. Study findings and constraints: Increased Spike-specific TCR breadth and depth were observed after two AZD1222 doses. White British ancestry dominated among donors, who included more females, and clonal diversity was possibly underestimated.

Notes on this clone: Its specificity is unknown.

V dropped 4 bases and J dropped 0 bases, with 8 bases sitting between them. The germline gives CDR1 SGHRS, CDR2 YFSETQ. CDR3 length: 13 residues. Only in-frame clones appear in the TCRdb table, and some are missing; sequencing was by immunoSEQ multiplex PCR. Of around 90,000 clones in the sample, approximately 91% are singletons; the top ten hold about an eighth. This chain connects TRBV5-1 to TRBJ2-7; no reliable D call. The source is an adult in good health. This material consisted of peripheral blood, taken on day 0 of AZD1222 vaccination. The CDR3 spells CASSPLPSYEQYF. The CDR3 coding sequence is TGCGCCAGCAGCCCTCTACCCTCCTACGAGCAGTACTTC.